The clone carrying this T cell receptor beta chain qualifies as medium-sized. Its antigen is unidentified. The sample originates from a study of chemoradiotherapy in HPV16-positive cancers. Study-wide points: Candidate HPV-specific clones and E7-related TCR motifs grew in tumor during treatment.

The protocol was immunoSEQ multiplex PCR, while the TCRdb copy is restricted to in-frame clones and leaves out a portion. The profile covers around 9,000 clones, with 70% appearing a single time and around a tenth taken by the ten largest. There are 15 residues in the CDR3. CDR1 and CDR2 from the germline V gene are SNHLY and FYNNEI. Trimming pared 6 bases from V and 0 bases from J, leaving 12 bases between. The chain employs TRBV2 and TRBJ1-3; the D is unclear. The clonotype comes from a human donor with HPV-associated anogenital cancer. The sequencing used tumor tissue, collected from a patient who underwent chemoradiotherapy. CDR3 DNA: TGTGCCAGCAGGGTCCCGGCTAGCTCTGGAAACACCATATATTTT. Amino acids: CASRVPASSGNTIYF.